This TCR beta chain emerged from a study of cytomegalovirus exposure and HLA in healthy donors. Study-wide results and caveats: In the analysis, some V segments, TRBV6-2 and TRBV6-3 included, were excluded as indistinguishable.

A multiplex PCR was run with 60 Vbeta primers and 13 Jbeta primers. Measured with immunoSEQ multiplex PCR; TCRdb has only the in-frame clones, and not every one. The profile shows some 250,000 clones, roughly 82% of them singletons. CDR1 ENHRY and CDR2 SYGVKD come from the germline V gene. The CDR3 is 14 amino acids. V gave up 6 bases and J gave up 0 bases; unmatched junction bases: 4. Note on this clone: Its antigen is unidentified.

The chain is built from TRBV10-3 and TRBJ2-7; TRBD2 matches at 8 bases. This clonotype was obtained from a woman in her thirties or forties in good health and CMV-seropositive. Sequenced sample: PBMCs. CDR3 region: CAIRTSGSSYEQYF. The CDR3 DNA reads as TGTGCCATCAGAACAAGCGGGAGCTCCTACGAGCAGTACTTC.